The rows below give T cell receptor beta chains drawn from one sample of a study of T cells in pancreatic ductal adenocarcinoma. Sequencing used immunoSEQ multiplex PCR; TCRdb keeps in-frame clones, though not all of them. The sample shows around 94,000 clones, roughly 95% of them seen only once. Sequencing was performed on PBMCs. Every receptor here comes from a human donor with pancreatic ductal adenocarcinoma. The CDR3 runs from the conserved cysteine through the conserved F or W. A D gene is named only where the DNA matches it firmly. Size is omitted from some rows. Given values are once, few, many or a class for expanded clones.

J gene: TRBJ1-2
V gene: TRBV2
clone size: -
D gene: -
CDR3 DNA: TGTGCCAGCAACTCGGGGTATGGCTACACCTTC
CDR3 protein: CASNSGYGYTF

J gene: TRBJ1-4
V gene: TRBV5-1
clone size: -
D gene: -
CDR3 DNA: TGCGCCAGCAGGACAGTGCCCTCAAGCGAAAAACTGTTTTTT
CDR3 protein: CASRTVPSSEKLFF

J gene: TRBJ1-6
V gene: TRBV28
clone size: -
D gene: TRBD1
CDR3 DNA: TGTGCCAGCAGCTTACGGGGACAGACTAATTCACCCCTCCACTTT
CDR3 protein: CASSLRGQTNSPLHF

J gene: TRBJ2-7
V gene: TRBV23-1
clone size: -
D gene: TRBD1
CDR3 DNA: TGCGCCAGCACAACTTCAGGGGGCAGGATCGCCTCCTACGAGCAGTACTTC
CDR3 protein: CASTTSGGRIASYEQYF

J gene: TRBJ2-5
V gene: TRBV2
clone size: -
D gene: -
CDR3 DNA: TGTGCCAGCAGAGAACCCGGTGGGACCCAGTACTTC
CDR3 protein: CASREPGGTQYF

J gene: TRBJ1-2
V gene: TRBV18
clone size: -
D gene: TRBD1
CDR3 DNA: TGTGCCAGCTCATCCACAGGGGGCTATGGCTACACCTTC
CDR3 protein: CASSSTGGYGYTF

J gene: TRBJ2-7
V gene: TRBV6-5
clone size: -
D gene: TRBD2
CDR3 DNA: TGTGCCAGCAGTTACTTTCCCAGCGGGAGCATCTACGAGCAGTACTTC
CDR3 protein: CASSYFPSGSIYEQYF

J gene: TRBJ1-2
V gene: TRBV9
clone size: once
D gene: -
CDR3 DNA: TGTGCCAGCAGCGTAGGGGTTTTGGGCCAGGGAGGTGGCTACACCTTC
CDR3 protein: CASSVGVLGQGGGYTF

J gene: TRBJ2-1
V gene: TRBV4-1
clone size: -
D gene: -
CDR3 DNA: TGCGCCAGCAGCCAAGACTACGCGGCCGCCTACAATGAGCAGTTCTTC
CDR3 protein: CASSQDYAAAYNEQFF

J gene: TRBJ2-4
V gene: TRBV7-2
clone size: -
D gene: -
CDR3 DNA: TGTGCCAGCAGCTTTCTGGAGGGGGCCATTCAGTACTTC
CDR3 protein: CASSFLEGAIQYF

J gene: TRBJ2-5
V gene: TRBV5-1
clone size: -
D gene: -
CDR3 DNA: TGCGCCAGCGCCGACGGACAGTTCCAAGAGACCCAGTACTTC
CDR3 protein: CASADGQFQETQYF

J gene: TRBJ2-1
V gene: TRBV7-2
clone size: -
D gene: -
CDR3 DNA: TGTGCCAGCAGCTTAGCCTACCGGAATGAGCAGTTCTTC
CDR3 protein: CASSLAYRNEQFF

J gene: TRBJ1-3
V gene: TRBV6-5
clone size: -
D gene: -
CDR3 DNA: TGTGCCAGCAGTAATATCGGGGGGGGAAACACCATATATTTT
CDR3 protein: CASSNIGGGNTIYF

J gene: TRBJ1-1
V gene: TRBV5-5
clone size: -
D gene: TRBD1
CDR3 DNA: TGTGCCAGCAGCCAGCAGACTGGGACAGGGGTCGGCTCAGGGGCTGAAGCTTTCTTT
CDR3 protein: CASSQQTGTGVGSGAEAFF

J gene: TRBJ2-7
V gene: TRBV30
clone size: -
D gene: -
CDR3 DNA: TGTGCCTGGAGTCGTGACAGGTTAAACCAGGACTTC
CDR3 protein: CAWSRDRLNQDF

J gene: TRBJ2-3
V gene: TRBV12-5
clone size: -
D gene: TRBD2
CDR3 DNA: TGTGCTAGTGGGGGGACTAGCCGAATAGATACGCAGTATTTT
CDR3 protein: CASGGTSRIDTQYF

J gene: TRBJ2-7
V gene: TRBV30
clone size: once
D gene: -
CDR3 DNA: TGTGCCTGGAGTCACCGTCAGGGAATCTACGAGCAGTACTTC
CDR3 protein: CAWSHRQGIYEQYF

J gene: TRBJ1-2
V gene: TRBV10-3
clone size: -
D gene: TRBD1
CDR3 DNA: TGTGCCATCAGTTCCGGGACAGGCATGTATGGCTACACCTTC
CDR3 protein: CAISSGTGMYGYTF

J gene: TRBJ2-4
V gene: TRBV29-1
clone size: once
D gene: TRBD1
CDR3 DNA: TGCAGCGTCTCTTCAGGGGGCTTGGACATTCAGTACTTC
CDR3 protein: CSVSSGGLDIQYF

J gene: TRBJ2-3
V gene: TRBV29-1
clone size: -
D gene: -
CDR3 DNA: TGCAGCGTTTCCCTCGGTTACACAGATACGCAGTATTTT
CDR3 protein: CSVSLGYTDTQYF

J gene: TRBJ1-2
V gene: TRBV6-5
clone size: -
D gene: -
CDR3 DNA: TGTGCCAGCAGTTACAATCGGGTACACAATGGCTACACCTTC
CDR3 protein: CASSYNRVHNGYTF

J gene: TRBJ1-3
V gene: TRBV7-8
clone size: -
D gene: -
CDR3 DNA: TGTGCCAGCAGCTTAGGGATTCGGCCACAGCAATTTGGAAACACCATATATTTT
CDR3 protein: CASSLGIRPQQFGNTIYF

J gene: TRBJ2-7
V gene: TRBV12-5
clone size: -
D gene: TRBD1
CDR3 DNA: TGTGCTAGTGGTTTGTCCACAGGGGGCTGGATATACGAGCAGTACTTC
CDR3 protein: CASGLSTGGWIYEQYF

J gene: TRBJ2-3
V gene: TRBV5-4
clone size: -
D gene: -
CDR3 DNA: TGTGCCAGCAGCTCCAGGGATACGCAGTATTTT
CDR3 protein: CASSSRDTQYF

J gene: TRBJ2-6
V gene: TRBV7-2
clone size: -
D gene: -
CDR3 DNA: TGTGCCAGCAGCTTAGGTGCGAACGGGGCCAACGTCCTGACTTTC
CDR3 protein: CASSLGANGANVLTF

J gene: TRBJ2-1
V gene: TRBV28
clone size: -
D gene: -
CDR3 DNA: TGTGCCAGCAGAGATGGGGGGGGCTATTGGCAGTCGGTCCACAATGAGCAGTTCTTC
CDR3 protein: CASRDGGGYWQSVHNEQFF

J gene: TRBJ2-7
V gene: TRBV18
clone size: -
D gene: TRBD2
CDR3 DNA: TGTGCCAGCTCACCCGGGACTAGCGGGACCTACGAGCAGTACTTC
CDR3 protein: CASSPGTSGTYEQYF